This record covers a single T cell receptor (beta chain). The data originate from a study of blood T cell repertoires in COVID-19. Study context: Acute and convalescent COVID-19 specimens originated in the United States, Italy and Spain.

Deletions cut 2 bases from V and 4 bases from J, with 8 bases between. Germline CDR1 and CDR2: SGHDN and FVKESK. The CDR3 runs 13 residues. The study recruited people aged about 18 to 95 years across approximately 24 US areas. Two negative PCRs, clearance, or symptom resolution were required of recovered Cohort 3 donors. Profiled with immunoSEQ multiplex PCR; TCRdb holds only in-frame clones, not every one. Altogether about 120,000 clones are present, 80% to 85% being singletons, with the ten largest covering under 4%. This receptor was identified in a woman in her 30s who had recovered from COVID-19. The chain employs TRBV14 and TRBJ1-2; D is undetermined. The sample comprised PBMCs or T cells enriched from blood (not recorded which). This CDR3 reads CASSQYFSYGYTF. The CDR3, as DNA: TGTGCCAGCAGCCAATATTTTAGCTATGGCTACACCTTC.